One sample yielded the 29 T cell receptor delta chains listed below, sequenced in a study of γδ T cells in repeated Plasmodium falciparum infection. TCRdb processed the multiplex PCR reads again with the CATT caller. The sample yields tens of thousands of delta-chain clones, 0.98% seen once. Gammadelta T cells were flow-sorted from PBMC into Vgamma9/Vdelta2+ and Vdelta2-negative populations for bulk analysis. Material: gamma-delta T cells from blood. The origin of the receptors is a pool of human donors (malaria-infected and uninfected, not separated).

For this clone: TCRdb attributes to this sequence the protein of a much larger clone, which differs from the DNA translation at residue 3; a read error is likely, and the protein displayed is translated from the DNA. The chain uses TRDV1 and TRDJ1; 7 nucleotides line up with TRDD3. CDR1 and CDR2 from the germline V gene are TSWWSYY and QGS. This CDR3 contains 22 residues. As DNA, the CDR3 is TGTGCTCCTGGGGATGTCCGGGTTAGTTTTGCCGGTTACTGGGGATACACCGATAAACTCATCTTT. Translated: CAPGDVRVSFAGYWGYTDKLIF.

This clone was counted a few times. This likely stems from a read error, as it lies one base from a far larger clone. Other DNA sequences in this specimen translate into the identical CDR3. The V gene is TRDV1, the J gene TRDJ1, with D possibly being TRDD3 (6 bases). Germline matching of the DNA provided the J gene here, since TCRdb leaves it blank. Looked up from germline, CDR1 is TSWWSYY and CDR2 is QGS. V lost 4 bases, J lost 0 bases, and 24 bases lay in between. The CDR3 extends over 19 amino acids. CDR3 in DNA: TGTGCTCTTGGGGCCTGTATAATTGGGGGGTACCTGTACACCGATAAACTCATCTTT. It is translated as CALGACIIGGYLYTDKLIF.

Details on this clone: A far larger clone is only one base removed, so a read error is likely. The same CDR3 arises from other DNA sequences in this sample as well. V gene TRDV1 combines with J gene TRDJ1, with TRDD3 matching 13 bases. Here the J gene was assigned by germline matching of the DNA, as TCRdb has none. Per the germline V gene, CDR1 is TSWWSYY and CDR2 is QGS. The CDR3 is made up of 22 amino acids. With 7 bases clipped from V and 2 bases from J, the junction kept 25 bases outside the gene matches. The CDR3 sequence: CALAAPFLRQPVLGDTTDKLIF. The CDR3 DNA sequence: TGTGCTCTTGCCGCCCCCTTCCTACGTCAGCCCGTACTGGGGGATACGACCGATAAACTCATCTTT.

This clone has just a few counts. TCRdb has a much larger clone's protein, which differs at residue 18 from the translation of this DNA, likely because of a read error; what is shown is the protein translated from the DNA. The J gene is TRDJ1, the V gene TRDV2; TRDD3 might be the D (7 bases). Here the J gene came from matching the DNA to germline, since TCRdb omits it. The CDR3 totals 21 residues. Germline V gene lookup returns CDR1 GEAIGNYY and CDR2 EKD. As DNA, the CDR3 is TGTGCCTGTGATAGCCTTCCGCGGACCAACTGGGGTTTTCACCCCACCGATAGACTCATCTTT. It yields the protein CACDSLPRTNWGFHPTDRLIF.

About this clone itself: A far larger clone lies a single base away; this is likely a read error. This sample also contains other DNA sequences that code for the same CDR3. The chain combines TRDV2 with TRDJ1, with D unresolved. No J gene is reported in TCRdb; it was inferred here by comparing the DNA with germline. The CDR3 is made up of 15 amino acids. Germline values: CDR1 GEAIGNYY, CDR2 EKD. This CDR3 reads CACDTVGSRTDKLIF. For the CDR3, the DNA is TGTGCCTGCGACACGGTGGGTTCCCGCACCGATAAACTCATCTTT.

In its sample, this clone is medium-sized. The same CDR3 arises from other DNA sequences in this sample as well. The rearrangement uses TRDV2 and TRDJ1; 10 positions match TRDD3. With 0 bases clipped from V and 0 bases from J, the junction kept 9 bases outside the gene matches. Per germline, CDR1 GEAIGNYY and CDR2 EKD. CDR3 length: 18 amino acids. As DNA, the CDR3 is TGTGCCTGTGACACCCTAACTGGGGGATTGTCCTACACCGATAAACTCATCTTT. Protein: CACDTLTGGLSYTDKLIF.

To note about this clone: A single base is all that separates this from a far larger clone, so a read error is likely. This sample includes further DNA sequences coding for the same CDR3. V usage is TRDV2 and J usage is TRDJ2, with 11 bases fitting TRDD3. CDR3 length: 18 residues. Germline V gene data show CDR1 as GEAIGNYY and CDR2 as EKD. Here the CDR3 DNA reads TGTGCCTGTGACACGAAGTGGGGGATACGGGGTTTGACAGCACAACTCTTCTTC. Its translation: CACDTKWGIRGLTAQLFF.

This clone was detected a few times. A far larger clone is one base from this, pointing to a likely read error. Additional DNA sequences in this sample encode the identical CDR3. This chain joins TRDV2 and TRDJ1; 8 bases fit TRDD3. The J gene was missing in TCRdb and was found by matching the end of the DNA to germline. Germline V gives CDR1 GEAIGNYY, CDR2 EKD. V gave up 7 bases and J gave up 2 bases; unmatched junction bases: 20. The CDR3 has 18 residues. The CDR3 is CACDPRLGYARFTDKLIF. The CDR3 DNA reads as TGTGCCTGCGACCCAAGGTTGGGATACGCGCGTTTTACCGATAAACTCATCTTT.

About this clone: TCRdb's protein, taken from a much larger clone, differs from this DNA's translation at residue 5, likely owing to a read error; the protein displayed comes from the DNA. The CDR3 region is CALGEGFLTLNWGIPGYTDKLIF. DNA for the CDR3: TGTGCTCTTGGGGAGGGCTTCCTTACACTTAACTGGGGGATACCCGGGTACACCGATAAACTCATCTTT. V is TRDV1 and J is TRDJ1; 12 nucleotides align to TRDD3. The V gene end was trimmed by 3 bases and the J gene end by 0 bases; junction bases not matched to a gene: 23. Germline V CDR1 and CDR2: TSWWSYY, QGS. The CDR3 is made up of 23 amino acids.

This clone was seen repeatedly, ten times or more. For this DNA, TCRdb reports the protein of a much larger clone, which diverges at residue 4, most likely from a read error; the protein presented here is translated directly from the DNA. This chain connects TRDV2 to TRDJ2; TRDD3 matches at 13 bases. The J gene was not available in TCRdb and was assigned here by matching the DNA to germline segments. Germline assignment: CDR1 GEAIGNYY and CDR2 EKD. The CDR3 spans 19 residues. CDR3 nucleotides: TGTGCCTGTGGCACCGTACTGGGGGATACGCGGGCTTTGACAGCACAACTCTTCTTT. Its protein product is CACGTVLGDTRALTAQLFF.

A word on this clone: TCRdb attributes to this sequence the protein of a much larger clone, which differs from the DNA translation at residue 9; a read error is likely, and the protein displayed is translated from the DNA. The rearrangement uses TRDV2 and TRDJ1, with TRDD3 as a possible D gene (5 bases). Assignment of the J gene here rests on matching the DNA to germline, because TCRdb gives none. The germline V gene encodes CDR1 GEAIGNYY and CDR2 EKD. Trimming removed 3 bases at V and 3 bases at J, with 16 bases between. The CDR3 has 15 residues. Here the CDR3 DNA reads TGTGCCTGTGACGGGTTGGAGGGGGCGGCCGATAAACTCATCTTT. Translated: CACDGLEGAADKLIF.

There are many counts of this clone. TCRdb shows a much larger clone's protein in place of this DNA's translation, and the two differ at residue 16, likely through a read error; the protein shown is translated from the DNA. The chain employs TRDV2 and TRDJ1; 13 nucleotides align to TRDD3. The germline V gene has CDR1 GEAIGNYY and CDR2 EKD. This CDR3 is built from 18 residues. The CDR3 DNA is TGTGCCTGTGACACCTTGTTACTGGGGGATACGAAGACCGATAAACCCATCTTT. Translation gives CACDTLLLGDTKTDKPIF.

This clone has a handful of counts. This sequence is one base from a far larger clone and is likely a read error. Other DNA sequences within the sample encode an identical CDR3. The J gene is TRDJ3, the V gene TRDV2; 8 bases fit TRDD3. The J gene, absent from TCRdb, was called here by matching the DNA to germline. CDR3 size: 19 residues. Germline V gene sequence: CDR1 GEAIGNYY, CDR2 EKD. The CDR3 region is CACDTGGIRGSWDTRQMFF. In nucleotides, the CDR3 is TGTGCTTGTGACACCGGCGGGATACGGGGATCCTGGGACACCCGACAGATGTTTTTC.

This clone showed up many times. The TCRdb protein comes from a much larger clone and disagrees with this DNA's translation at residue 14, likely due to a read error; the protein given here is derived from the DNA. This chain joins TRDV3 and TRDJ1; D not resolved. Per germline, CDR1 TVYSNPD and CDR2 GDNSRS (reference sequence). CDR3 length: 16 amino acids. The CDR3 region has the DNA TGTGCCTTCATCCGACCCTGTCGGGGTTACACCGATAAACCCATCTTT. As protein: CAFIRPCRGYTDKPIF.

This clone occurred many times. A read error likely explains why the TCRdb protein, taken from a much larger clone, differs from this DNA's translation at residue 3; the protein shown is translated from the DNA. The rearrangement joins TRDV1 to TRDJ1, with D tentatively TRDD2 or TRDD3 (6 bases each). Germline lookup yields CDR1 TSWWSYY and CDR2 QGS. This CDR3 contains 23 residues. This CDR3 is CAPGDHIPVVPPGVLPYTDKLIF. For the CDR3, the DNA is TGTGCTCCTGGGGATCACATCCCTGTAGTGCCACCGGGGGTCCTACCGTACACCGATAAACTCATCTTT.

This clone was seen more than once but under ten times. The protein TCRdb gives is from a much larger clone and does not agree with this DNA's translation at residue 16, likely a read error; the protein shown here comes from the DNA. CDR3 coding DNA: TGTGCTCTTGGAGCCGGAGGAATCCCGTGGATACTCCGAACCGATGAACTCATCTTT. Its translation: CALGAGGIPWILRTDELIF. The chain uses TRDV1 and TRDJ1, with a weak D call TRDD3 (6 bases). CDR3 length equals 19 residues. The germline V gene encodes CDR1 TSWWSYY and CDR2 QGS.

A remark on this clone: TCRdb records a much larger clone's protein for this DNA, with a difference at residue 17 that likely arises from a read error; the protein given is the translation of the DNA. The genes are TRDV2 and TRDJ1, with 9 bases fitting TRDD2. No J gene was available from TCRdb, and it was assigned here by a germline match of the DNA. CDR3 length: 25 residues. V was clipped by 2 bases and J by 2 bases; unmatched bases: 35. Germline V CDR1 and CDR2: GEAIGNYY, EKD. CDR3 residues: CACDNRNTFLLSSRRGMEWTDKLIF. In nucleotides, the CDR3 is TGTGCCTGTGACAACAGGAACACCTTCCTACTATCGTCCCGGCGGGGGATGGAGTGGACCGATAAACTCATCTTT.

Many counts were recorded for this clone. A far more abundant clone sits one base away, making this likely a read error. Additional DNA sequences in this sample encode the identical CDR3. The rearrangement links TRDV2 to TRDJ1, with 10 bases that match TRDD3. The J gene is not listed in TCRdb, so it was assigned here from a DNA match to germline. V trimming: 3 bases; J trimming: 1 base; junction bases outside the gene matches: 16. CDR3 size: 19 residues. The V gene's germline CDR1 is GEAIGNYY and CDR2 EKD. The DNA of the CDR3 is TGTGCCTGTGACTCCGTCTTGATCCCTACTGGGGGATTCACCGATAAACTCATCTTT. Its translation: CACDSVLIPTGGFTDKLIF.

This clone showed up just a few times. Only one base separates this from a far larger clonotype, so it likely reflects a read error. The sample holds other DNA sequences that translate to the same CDR3. This chain joins TRDV2 and TRDJ1; D is perhaps TRDD3 (7 bases). The J gene is not listed in TCRdb, so it was assigned here from a DNA match to germline. CDR3 length: 21 residues. The germline gives CDR1 GEAIGNYY, CDR2 EKD. The CDR3 sequence is CACDTKLLPPGDRGYTDKLIF. The DNA for the CDR3 is TGTGCCTGCGACACCAAACTCCTTCCCCCTGGGGATAGGGGGTACACCGATAAACTCATCTTT.

This clone was counted a few times. This likely stems from a read error, as it lies one base from a far larger clone. The same CDR3 arises from other DNA sequences in this sample as well. The chain links TRDV1 to TRDJ1; 9 bases agree with TRDD3. The J gene, not given by TCRdb, was assigned here from a germline match of the nucleotide sequence. With V trimmed by 5 bases and J by 3 bases, 10 bases remained unmatched. Germline assignment: CDR1 TSWWSYY and CDR2 QGS. This CDR3 is 16 amino acids long. CDR3 loop: CALGLAGGIQADKLIF. The CDR3 DNA is TGTGCTCTTGGGCTTGCTGGGGGGATACAGGCCGATAAACTCATCTTT.

The sample holds a few counts of this clone. The TCRdb protein comes from a much larger clone and disagrees with this DNA's translation at residue 18, likely due to a read error; the protein given here is derived from the DNA. The rearrangement links TRDV1 to TRDJ1; 10 nucleotides line up with TRDD3. TCRdb does not report a J gene; here it was assigned by matching the DNA to germline references. The CDR3 has 22 residues. Germline CDR1 TSWWSYY, CDR2 QGS. CDR3: CALGELSYNVLLGDAYTNKLIF. Here the CDR3 DNA reads TGTGCTCTTGGGGAACTAAGCTACAACGTCTTACTGGGGGATGCTTACACCAATAAACTCATCTTT.

This clone came up a few times. The protein TCRdb gives is from a much larger clone and does not agree with this DNA's translation at residue 4, likely a read error; the protein shown here comes from the DNA. The chain is built from TRDV2 and TRDJ1, with 12 positions matching TRDD3. CDR3 length: 18 residues. Trimming at V came to 5 bases and at J to 0 bases, leaving 12 bases not matched to a gene. Per germline, CDR1 GEAIGNYY and CDR2 EKD. DNA of the CDR3: TGTGCCTGTGGCTCAGTGCTGGGGGATACGAAGTACACCGATAAACTCATCTTT. The encoded protein is CACGSVLGDTKYTDKLIF.

This clone was recorded many times. The TCRdb protein, from a much larger clone, departs from this DNA's translation at residue 12, likely by read error; the protein shown derives from the DNA. The DNA for the CDR3 is TGTGCAACCCTTATCCGGGTAGCCGATAAACTCACCTTT. Translated: CATLIRVADKLTF. This chain joins TRAV14/DV4 and TRDJ1; D is undetermined. CDR3 length equals 13 residues. From germline, CDR1 is TSDPSYG and CDR2 QGSYDQQN (reference sequence).

Concerning this clone itself: One base away lies a much larger clone, so this may be a sequencing read error. This sample includes further DNA sequences coding for the same CDR3. This chain uses TRDV1 with TRDJ1; the match to TRDD2 covers 7 bases. TCRdb carries no J gene annotation; the J gene was assigned here by matching the DNA with germline. The CDR3 loop spans 20 amino acids. Per the germline V gene, CDR1 is TSWWSYY and CDR2 is QGS. The CDR3 spells CALGELSYSTRDPKADKLIF. The CDR3 DNA reads as TGTGCCCTTGGGGAACTTTCCTACTCCACAAGGGACCCAAAGGCCGATAAACTCATCTTT.

As concerns this clone: TCRdb's protein for this DNA is that of a much larger clone and differs from the translation at residue 5, likely a read error; the protein shown is the DNA translation. The gene calls are TRDV2 and TRDJ1; 11 bases are a match to TRDD3. In the absence of a J gene in TCRdb, the DNA was matched to germline to assign it here. V gave up 3 bases and J gave up 3 bases; unmatched junction bases: 8. CDR3 length equals 16 residues. Germline CDR1 is GEAIGNYY and CDR2 is EKD. CDR3 in DNA: TGTGCCTGTGACGCCGTGGGGGATACGGAGCCCGATAAACTCATCTTT. Translation gives CACDAVGDTEPDKLIF.

Of note for this clone: Since a far larger clone is one base different, this is likely a read error. Other DNA variants within this sample encode the same CDR3. The gene calls are TRDV2 and TRDJ1; TRDD3 aligns across 10 bases. The CDR3 is made up of 19 amino acids. Germline CDR1 and CDR2: GEAIGNYY and EKD. V was clipped by 0 bases and J by 1 base; unmatched bases: 13. CDR3 nucleotides: TGTGCCTGTGACACCCTGCCTCCAGGGGGATACGGAAGCACCGATAAACTCATCTTT. This gives the protein CACDTLPPGGYGSTDKLIF.

This clone was found a few times. TCRdb has a much larger clone's protein, which differs at residue 11 from the translation of this DNA, likely because of a read error; what is shown is the protein translated from the DNA. The chain couples TRDV1 to TRDJ1; possibly TRDD3 for D (5 bases). The J gene comes from matching the DNA to germline here; TCRdb lacks it. The CDR3 spans 21 residues. In germline, CDR1 is TSWWSYY, CDR2 QGS. The V and J ends lost 2 bases and 0 bases respectively, with 28 bases between them. The CDR3 here is CALGEISRYWRTERDTDKLIF. The DNA of the CDR3 is TGTGCTCTTGGGGAAATTTCCCGCTACTGGAGAACAGAGAGGGACACCGATAAACTCATCTTT.

On this clone itself: The protein given by TCRdb reflects a much larger clone and differs at residue 17 from this DNA's translation, likely from a read error; the protein shown is the DNA's translation. No J gene call was made, and the V gene is TRDV2; whether TRDD3, the table's D call, matches the DNA was not checked. The CDR3 has 18 amino acids. The V gene's germline CDR1 is GEAIGNYY and CDR2 EKD. Here the CDR3 reads CACDTRKLGDRYTDKLTF. In DNA, the CDR3 is TGTGCCTGTGACACCAGAAAACTGGGGGATAGGTACACCGATAAACTCACCTTT.

As for this clone: TCRdb records a much larger clone's protein for this DNA, with a difference at residue 20 that likely arises from a read error; the protein given is the translation of the DNA. The chain recombines TRDV1 with TRDJ1; 11 positions match TRDD3. Germline V gene sequence: CDR1 TSWWSYY, CDR2 QGS. The CDR3 spans 21 residues. The CDR3 spells CALGEYRPNYGGYEGFDKLTF. Here the CDR3 DNA reads TGTGCTCTTGGGGAATACCGTCCGAACTATGGGGGATACGAGGGGTTCGATAAACTCACCTTT.